Listed below are T cell receptor beta chains from one sample, sequenced in a study of blood T cell repertoires in COVID-19. The assay was immunoSEQ multiplex PCR, and TCRdb's table has in-frame clones only and misses some. The repertoire holds a few hundred thousand clones, with 80% to 90% as singletons. The sequenced material came from PBMCs or T cells enriched from blood (not recorded which). The receptors were gathered from a man aged 40-50 years in a cohort exposed to, infected with or recovered from COVID-19 (not recorded which). The conserved cysteine and the conserved F or W are not part of the CDR3 here. The D gene is left open where the match is weak. The size entry is marked missing in some rows and otherwise reads once, few, many or a size class.

TRBJ2-2	TRBV7-9	-	-	ASELTGDTGELF
TRBJ1-6	TRBV10-3	-	-	ATRDNNNSPLH
TRBJ1-2	TRBV28	-	-	ASSLRPMETGYYGYT
TRBJ1-5	TRBV28	-	few	ASSISGSGKPQH
TRBJ1-3	TRBV7-9	-	-	ASSLGQGNTIY
TRBJ2-6	TRBV14	-	once	ASTSYSGANVLT
TRBJ2-1	TRBV7-9	-	-	ASSTGGSYNEQF
TRBJ2-5	TRBV5-1	-	-	ASSLGSNQETQY
TRBJ1-1	TRBV6-5	-	-	ASKAMDMNTEAF
TRBJ2-2	TRBV7-2	TRBD2	-	ASRGGLAGTGELF
TRBJ1-4	TRBV18	TRBD1	once	ASSPWTGGKGNEKLF
TRBJ1-4	TRBV10-3	-	-	AISEAGASNEKLF
TRBJ2-3	TRBV5-1	TRBD1	-	ASSKGTGGTDTQY
TRBJ1-6	TRBV7-9	-	-	ASSYGTLRSPLH
TRBJ2-7	TRBV19	TRBD1	-	ASSMNRGRPYEQY
TRBJ2-7	TRBV6-5	TRBD2	few	ASRSGTSTGYEQY
TRBJ2-5	TRBV28	-	-	ASSLSTGMETQY
TRBJ2-1	TRBV6-5	TRBD2	-	ASTTSGRLEQF
TRBJ1-3	TRBV6-5	-	-	ASSYRSGRDTIY
TRBJ2-2	TRBV3-1/TRBV3-2	-	few	ASSHYANTGELF
TRBJ2-7	TRBV19	TRBD2	once	ASSTNLAGGYEQY
TRBJ1-1	TRBV28	TRBD1	-	ASSPGTGSEAF
TRBJ1-5	TRBV27	TRBD1	-	ASRSTGASNQPQH
TRBJ1-5	TRBV27	-	-	ASRLFYSNQPQH
TRBJ2-7	TRBV6-4	-	once	ASSLPYEQY
TRBJ2-1	TRBV18	TRBD1	-	ASSPRAGTGFYNEQF
TRBJ1-1	TRBV2	-	-	ASSEGGAEAF
TRBJ1-1	TRBV18	-	-	ASSREGGRTEAF